The 10 T cell receptor beta chains below all came from one sample that was sequenced in a study of T cell changes during pregnancy in multiple sclerosis. The assay was immunoSEQ multiplex PCR, and TCRdb's table has in-frame clones only and misses some. The sample gives tens of thousands of clones, roughly 93% of which show up once; more than 2% is in the top ten. Sequencing was performed on peripheral blood, taken in the second trimester of pregnancy. The receptors were sampled from a female donor with multiple sclerosis, enrolled in a pregnancy study.

The chain combines TRBV7-9 with TRBJ2-2, with D possibly matching TRBD1 (6 bases). Germline V lookup: CDR1 SEHNR, CDR2 FQNEAQ (reference sequence). The germline V and J ends were trimmed by 6 bases and 0 bases, with 23 bases remaining between them. CDR3 length equals 19 residues. The CDR3 DNA reads TGTGCCAGCAGACTCAAACCGGGACATCGAGACGCGAACACCGGGGAGCTGTTTTTT. Its protein is CASRLKPGHRDANTGELFF.

This clone has just one count. This chain links TRBV6-4 with TRBJ1-1; possible D gene TRBD1, 5 bases. CDR1 and CDR2 from the germline V gene are MRHNA and SNTAGT. Trimming removed 6 bases from V and 0 bases from J, with 23 bases in between. The length of the CDR3 is 18 residues. The CDR3 DNA reads as TGTGCCAGCAGGCCCCACGTAGGCAGGGTCGGTGTGAACACTGAAGCTTTCTTT. Translated: CASRPHVGRVGVNTEAFF.

This chain connects TRBV29-1 to TRBJ2-3; D call uncertain. V shed 6 bases and J shed 4 bases, with 11 bases lying between them. Germline values: CDR1 SQVTM, CDR2 ANQGSEA. The CDR3 has 12 residues. This chain's CDR3 is CSVARLADTQYF. The DNA of the CDR3 is TGCAGCGTCGCTCGTTTAGCAGATACGCAGTATTTT.

This rearrangement joins TRBV6-5 to TRBJ1-2; TRBD1 aligns across 10 bases. Germline CDR1 reads MNHEY; CDR2 reads SVGAGI. The CDR3 contains 14 residues. V dropped 11 bases and J dropped 4; count of bases not matched to a gene: 10. The CDR3 loop reads CASTRDRGGYGYTF. DNA of the CDR3: TGTGCCTCGACCCGGGACAGGGGTGGCTATGGCTACACCTTC.

The chain carries TRBV2 and TRBJ1-5, with TRBD1 matching 8 bases. V shed 6 bases, J shed 5 bases, and the junction held 9 bases outside the gene matches. The germline V gene encodes CDR1 SNHLY and CDR2 FYNNEI. The CDR3 consists of 15 residues. CDR3 nucleotide sequence: TGTGCCAGCAGGGTTGGACAGGGCAGGGATCAGCCCCAGCATTTT. As protein: CASRVGQGRDQPQHF.

The chain carries TRBV19 and TRBJ2-6, with 12 nucleotides matching TRBD2. The CDR3 loop spans 19 amino acids. Trimming cost V 4 bases and J 0 bases; bases outside gene matches: 7. Germline V lookup: CDR1 LNHDA, CDR2 SQIVND (reference sequence). CDR3 in amino acids: CASSTGTSGPISGANVLTF. The CDR3 DNA reads as TGTGCCAGTAGTACCGGGACTAGCGGGCCGATCTCTGGGGCCAACGTCCTGACTTTC.

This clone occurred once. This sequence joins TRBV9 and TRBJ2-3, with 9 bases identical to TRBD2. After removal of 0 bases from V and 5 bases from J, the junction contained 4 bases not matched to a gene. Germline V gene sequence: CDR1 SGDLS, CDR2 YYNGEE. The CDR3 loop spans 15 amino acids. The CDR3 nucleotides are TGTGCCAGCAGCGTAGGGGGTAGCGGGGGAGATACGCAGTATTTT. It encodes CASSVGGSGGDTQYF. Variable domain in full (rest from reference TRBV9 and TRBJ2-3): DSGVTQTPKHLITATGQRVTLRCSPRSGDLSVYWYQQSLDQGLQFLIQYYNGEERAKGNILERFSAQQFPDLHSELNLSSLELGDSALYFCASSVGGSGGDTQYFGPGTRLTVL.

The chain joins TRBV27 to TRBJ1-6; D remains unclear. The germline V and J ends were trimmed by 5 bases and 7 bases, with 12 bases remaining between them. The CDR3 is 14 residues long. Germline CDR1 is MNHEY and CDR2 is SMNVEV (reference sequence). The CDR3 here is CASSPREENSPLHF. CDR3 bases: TGTGCCAGCAGTCCGAGGGAAGAGAATTCACCCCTCCACTTT.

The V and J genes are TRBV13 and TRBJ1-1; D might be TRBD1 (5 bases). Trimming removed 5 bases at V and 2 bases at J, with 12 bases between. The V gene's germline CDR1 is PRHDT and CDR2 FYEKMQ (reference sequence). The CDR3 extends over 14 amino acids. Here the CDR3 reads CASSPTGPNTEAFF. In DNA form, the CDR3 reads TGTGCCAGCAGCCCCACAGGCCCTAACACTGAAGCTTTCTTT.

This chain uses TRBV19 with TRBJ2-5; 7 nucleotides match TRBD1. Germline V lookup: CDR1 LNHDA, CDR2 SQIVND (reference sequence). The V gene end was trimmed by 6 bases and the J gene end by 1 base; junction bases not matched to a gene: 14. CDR3 length: 17 amino acids. The CDR3 loop reads CASSPLWPNRGQETQYF. The CDR3 DNA is TGTGCCAGTAGCCCCCTGTGGCCCAACAGGGGCCAAGAGACCCAGTACTTC.